This TCR beta chain was recovered during a study of T-cell reconstitution after alpha-beta-depleted transplantation in children. It was with unique molecular identifiers that the TCRbeta library was prepared. TCRdb used MiXCR to reprocess the PCR reads, holding one entry per CDR3 protein. The profile shows about 120,000 distinct CDR3 sequences, 20% to 25% of them singletons. Study-wide results and caveats: Two months or so post-transplant, alpha-beta T cells reportedly derived from several hundred expanded graft clones.

The CDR3 length is 15 residues. CDR1 and CDR2 from the germline V gene are ENHRY and SYGVKD. With 0 bases removed from V and 3 bases from J, the gap between germline ends came to 10 bases. As concerns this clonotype: Its cognate antigen is unknown.

V is TRBV10-3 and J is TRBJ2-3; D uncertain. The sequences come from PBMCs, mostly from graft donor cells, collected 180 days after TCRalphabeta/CD19-depleted stem cell transplant. The sequence came from a male patient between 2 and 15 years old who had a stem cell transplant for chronic granulomatous disease, so the T cells may come from the graft donor. CDR3 nucleotide sequence: TGTGCCATCAGTGAGTCGGGATTAGGGACAGATACGCAGTATTTT. Protein: CAISESGLGTDTQYF.